Below, 12 T cell receptor beta chains from the same sample are listed, as sequenced in a study of T cell responses to AZD1222 COVID-19 vaccine. Sequencing was performed with immunoSEQ multiplex PCR; in TCRdb, only in-frame clones are kept and a portion is missing. The data show about 120,000 clones, about 88% seen once. Sequencing used peripheral blood, obtained 28 days after the second AZD1222 dose. The receptors here all came from an adult who received the AZD1222 COVID-19 vaccine.

This sequence joins TRBV2 and TRBJ2-5; a weak D match, TRBD2 (6 bases). In germline, CDR1 is SNHLY, CDR2 FYNNEI. The CDR3 covers 15 residues. V was trimmed by 7 bases and J by 5 bases, leaving 20 bases between them. In nucleotides, the CDR3 is TGTGCCAGCAACTCGGAGGGCTGGCTGGGGGAGACCCAGTACTTC. Translated, it gives CASNSEGWLGETQYF.

The chain uses TRBV4-1 and TRBJ2-3; the match to TRBD1 covers 10 bases. With V trimmed by 1 base and J by 3 bases, 7 bases remained unmatched. The CDR3 is 17 residues long. Germline V gene lookup returns CDR1 MGHRA and CDR2 YSYEKL. CDR3 sequence reads: CASSQVPGQGYTDTQYF. The CDR3 coding sequence is TGCGCCAGCAGCCAAGTACCGGGACAGGGGTATACAGATACGCAGTATTTT.

This clone was seen just once. The chain is built from TRBV7-9 and TRBJ1-1, with D unclear. This CDR3 is 16 amino acids long. Germline assignment: CDR1 SEHNR and CDR2 FQNEAQ (reference sequence). Deletions cut 1 base from V and 0 bases from J, with 12 bases between. This CDR3 is CASSLGASALNTEAFF. CDR3 coding DNA: TGTGCCAGCAGCTTAGGTGCGAGTGCCCTGAACACTGAAGCTTTCTTT.

This clone was recorded a few times. The chain recombines TRBV11-3 with TRBJ2-2, with D uncertain. Trimming stripped 4 bases from V and 1 base from J, with 10 bases between. The CDR3 runs 15 residues. Germline V lookup: CDR1 SGHNT, CDR2 YENEEA. The CDR3 protein is CASSSISENTGELFF. The CDR3 DNA follows: TGTGCCAGCAGCTCCATTAGTGAGAACACCGGGGAGCTGTTTTTT.

The chain is built from TRBV24-1 and TRBJ2-2, with TRBD2 identical over 14 bases. V dropped 3 bases and J dropped 1; count of bases not matched to a gene: 3. Germline loops: CDR1 KGHDR, CDR2 SFDVKD. The CDR3 sequence is 18 residues long. This chain's CDR3 is CATSDPGLAGENTGELFF. CDR3 bases: TGTGCCACCAGTGATCCGGGACTAGCGGGGGAGAACACCGGGGAGCTGTTTTTT.

This sequence joins TRBV19 and TRBJ2-2, with 9 bases fitting TRBD1. The CDR3 has 15 amino acids. The junction had 8 bases not matched to a gene; V was cut back by 7 bases and J by 5 bases. Germline V gene lookup returns CDR1 LNHDA and CDR2 SQIVND (reference sequence). This chain's CDR3 is CASTLGGTGTGELFF. The CDR3 region has the DNA TGTGCCAGTACCCTAGGAGGGACAGGGACCGGGGAGCTGTTTTTT. Using reference TRBV19 and TRBJ2-2 for the parts outside the CDR3, the full variable domain is DGGITQSPKYLFRKEGQNVTLSCEQNLNHDAMYWYRQDPGQGLRLIYYSQIVNDFQKGDIAEGYSVSREKKESFPLTVTSAQKNPTAFYLCASTLGGTGTGELFFGEGSRLTVL.

This clone came up a few times. The CDR3 DNA sequence: TGCGCCAGCAGCTTGACTAGCGGGGGGGTCAGGGAGACCCAGTACTTC. This gives the protein CASSLTSGGVRETQYF. The V gene is TRBV5-1, the J gene TRBJ2-5; 13 bases agree with TRBD2. With 1 base clipped from V and 5 bases from J, the junction kept 5 bases outside the gene matches. From germline, CDR1 is SGHRS and CDR2 YFSETQ. CDR3 size: 16 residues.

The rearrangement links TRBV29-1 to TRBJ1-3; D is ambiguous. V shed 4 bases and J shed 0 bases, with 13 bases lying between them. CDR3 length: 15 residues. CDR1 and CDR2 from the germline V gene are SQVTM and ANQGSEA. CDR3 region: CSVGAPTVSGNTIYF. As DNA, the CDR3 is TGCAGCGTTGGGGCCCCGACGGTCTCTGGAAACACCATATATTTT.

The V and J genes are TRBV11-2 and TRBJ2-3; 15 bases are a match to TRBD2. Trimming removed 4 bases from V and 0 bases from J; junction bases left unmatched: 5. In germline, CDR1 is SGHAT, CDR2 FQNNGV. The CDR3 covers 18 residues. In DNA, the CDR3 is TGTGCCAGCAGCTGGGGGACTAGCGGGGGGCCTAGCACAGATACGCAGTATTTT. Protein sequence: CASSWGTSGGPSTDTQYF. Filled out from reference TRBV11-2 and TRBJ2-3, the complete variable domain reads EAGVAQSPRYKIIEKRQSVAFWCNPISGHATLYWYQQILGQGPKLLIQFQNNGVVDDSQLPKDRFSAERLKGVDSTLKIQPAKLEDSAVYLCASSWGTSGGPSTDTQYFGPGTRLTVL.

The chain links TRBV11-3 to TRBJ2-5; 9 bases are shared with TRBD1. This CDR3 is 13 amino acids long. The V gene end was trimmed by 7 bases and the J gene end by 5 bases; junction bases not matched to a gene: 5. CDR1 SGHNT and CDR2 YENEEA come from the germline V gene. CDR3 region: CASTRTGVETQYF. The DNA for the CDR3 is TGTGCCAGCACCCGGACAGGGGTTGAGACCCAGTACTTC.

The V gene is TRBV5-1, the J gene TRBJ2-6; the D gene is possibly TRBD2 (6 bases). Per germline, CDR1 SGHRS and CDR2 YFSETQ. This CDR3 contains 15 residues. V lost 0 bases and J lost 4, with 8 bases in between. The CDR3 sequence is CASSLAGGGANVLTF. DNA for the CDR3: TGCGCCAGCAGCTTGGCCGGAGGGGGGGCCAACGTCCTGACTTTC.

This CDR3 reads CASSSVPYSNQPQHF. In DNA, the CDR3 is TGTGCCAGCAGTTCAGTGCCTTATAGCAATCAGCCCCAGCATTTT. The genes are TRBV27 and TRBJ1-5, with D unclear. Germline loops: CDR1 MNHEY, CDR2 SMNVEV (reference sequence). The CDR3 runs 15 residues. V was shortened by 4 bases and J by 0 bases, with 10 bases between the two germline ends.